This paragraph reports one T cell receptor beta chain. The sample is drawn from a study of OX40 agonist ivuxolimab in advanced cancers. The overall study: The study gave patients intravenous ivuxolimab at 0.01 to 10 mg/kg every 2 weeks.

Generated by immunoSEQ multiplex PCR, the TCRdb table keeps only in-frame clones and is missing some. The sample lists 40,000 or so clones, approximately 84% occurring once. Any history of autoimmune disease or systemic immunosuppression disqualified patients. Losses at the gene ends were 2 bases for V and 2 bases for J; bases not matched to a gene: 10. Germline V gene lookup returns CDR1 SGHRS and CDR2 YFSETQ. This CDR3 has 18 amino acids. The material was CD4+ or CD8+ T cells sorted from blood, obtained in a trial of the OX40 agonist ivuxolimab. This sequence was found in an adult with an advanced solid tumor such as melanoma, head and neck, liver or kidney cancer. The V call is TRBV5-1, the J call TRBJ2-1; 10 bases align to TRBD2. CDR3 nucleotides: TGCGCCAGCAGCTTTGGGGTAGCGGGAGGAATCGCCTACAATGAGCAGTTCTTC. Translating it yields CASSFGVAGGIAYNEQFF.